This T cell receptor beta chain stems from a study of T cell responses to AZD1222 COVID-19 vaccine. Overall study findings and caveats: Reportedly, close to half of spike-specific TCRs are directed against unmutated variant regions.

Per the germline V gene, CDR1 is MGHRA and CDR2 is YSYEKL. The CDR3 has 14 residues. The V end lost 0 bases, the J end lost 4 bases, and 9 bases lay between the germline ends. As for this clone: What it binds is unknown.

Data came from immunoSEQ multiplex PCR; TCRdb stores just in-frame clones and leaves some out. The table has approximately 120,000 clones, less than 90% seen once. The clonotype comes from an adult in good health. V is TRBV4-1 and J is TRBJ1-2; unclear D gene. The starting material was peripheral blood, obtained on day 0 of AZD1222 vaccination. CDR3 region: CASSQDLEGYGYTF. CDR3 nucleotides: TGCGCCAGCAGCCAAGATTTGGAGGGCTATGGCTACACCTTC.